Listed below are T cell receptor beta chains from one sample, sequenced in a study of Ad26.COV2.S vaccination and SARS-CoV-2 variants. Assay: immunoSEQ multiplex PCR; the TCRdb copy retains only in-frame clones and omits some. The table has 450,000 to 550,000 clones, around 89% seen once. The sequencing here drew on peripheral blood, taken in a trial of Ad26.COV2.S vaccine versus placebo. Receptors were obtained from a person aged 18-60 years who received the Ad26.COV2.S COVID-19 vaccine or a placebo. The CDR3 runs from the conserved cysteine through the conserved F or W. The order of the fields is clone size, D gene, V gene, J gene, CDR3 DNA, CDR3 protein. The D gene is left open where the match is weak. Size values are once, few and many counts, or a class for expanded clones, and some rows have none.

abundance: .; d_gene: .; v_gene: TRBV5-4; j_gene: TRBJ2-3; CDR3nt: TGTGCCAGCAGCTTGGGAGGCACAGATACGCAGTATTTT; CDR3aa: CASSLGGTDTQYF
abundance: .; d_gene: .; v_gene: TRBV19; j_gene: TRBJ1-1; CDR3nt: TGTGCCAGTAGTTCAGGGTCGAGGGGATACACTGAAGCTTTCTTT; CDR3aa: CASSSGSRGYTEAFF
abundance: .; d_gene: TRBD1; v_gene: TRBV4-1; j_gene: TRBJ1-1; CDR3nt: TGCGCCAGCAGCCACTTATTGACAGGGAAGTCTGAAGCTTTCTTT; CDR3aa: CASSHLLTGKSEAFF
abundance: .; d_gene: TRBD1; v_gene: TRBV5-1; j_gene: TRBJ2-7; CDR3nt: TGCGCCAGCAGCCCTACAGGGGCGATCGACGAGCAGTACTTC; CDR3aa: CASSPTGAIDEQYF
abundance: .; d_gene: .; v_gene: TRBV9; j_gene: TRBJ1-1; CDR3nt: TGTGCCAGCAGCGTAGCGCCACACAGGGACGTGAACACTGAAGCTTTCTTT; CDR3aa: CASSVAPHRDVNTEAFF
abundance: .; d_gene: .; v_gene: TRBV5-4; j_gene: TRBJ1-1; CDR3nt: TGTGCCAGCAGCTTACCCGGACGGATTTTTGAAGCTTTCTTT; CDR3aa: CASSLPGRIFEAFF
abundance: .; d_gene: .; v_gene: TRBV7-2; j_gene: TRBJ2-1; CDR3nt: TGTGCCAGCAGCCTAGACAGTCCGCAGTTCTTC; CDR3aa: CASSLDSPQFF
abundance: .; d_gene: .; v_gene: TRBV3-1/TRBV3-2; j_gene: TRBJ1-2; CDR3nt: TGTGCCAGCAGCCAACGACTAAATGGCCCGCATTATGGCTACACCTTC; CDR3aa: CASSQRLNGPHYGYTF
abundance: .; d_gene: TRBD2; v_gene: TRBV5-4; j_gene: TRBJ2-3; CDR3nt: TGTGCCAGCAGTGAGCTGGGAGTAAAACTAGCGGGAGCAGATACGCAGTATTTT; CDR3aa: CASSELGVKLAGADTQYF
abundance: .; d_gene: .; v_gene: TRBV5-1; j_gene: TRBJ1-2; CDR3nt: TGCGCCAGCAGCCCTGACGGGGAGACTCGTACCTTC; CDR3aa: CASSPDGETRTF
abundance: .; d_gene: TRBD1; v_gene: TRBV6-5; j_gene: TRBJ1-2; CDR3nt: TGTGCCAGCAGACAGGGGTCCTATGGCTACACCTTC; CDR3aa: CASRQGSYGYTF
abundance: .; d_gene: .; v_gene: TRBV5-1; j_gene: TRBJ1-3; CDR3nt: TGCGCCAGCAGCTTGGGCAAAAGCTCTGGAAACACCATATATTTT; CDR3aa: CASSLGKSSGNTIYF
abundance: .; d_gene: .; v_gene: TRBV5-1; j_gene: TRBJ2-2; CDR3nt: TGCGCCAGCAGCTTGGTGACGAACACCGGGGAGCTGTTTTTT; CDR3aa: CASSLVTNTGELFF
abundance: .; d_gene: .; v_gene: TRBV28; j_gene: TRBJ1-2; CDR3nt: TGTGCCAGCGAGGGGAGGGGGAACTATGGCTACACCTTC; CDR3aa: CASEGRGNYGYTF
abundance: .; d_gene: TRBD1; v_gene: TRBV5-8; j_gene: TRBJ2-5; CDR3nt: TGTGCCAGCAGCTTGGACGGGACAGGACAAGAGACCCAGTACTTC; CDR3aa: CASSLDGTGQETQYF
abundance: .; d_gene: .; v_gene: TRBV18; j_gene: TRBJ1-5; CDR3nt: TGTGCCAGCTCAGGGGGAAACAATCAGCCCCAGCATTTT; CDR3aa: CASSGGNNQPQHF
abundance: .; d_gene: .; v_gene: TRBV5-1; j_gene: TRBJ2-1; CDR3nt: TGCGCCAGCAGCCTGTCCTATGAGCAGTTCTTC; CDR3aa: CASSLSYEQFF
abundance: .; d_gene: .; v_gene: TRBV12-5; j_gene: TRBJ2-1; CDR3nt: TGTGCTAGTGGTTTGGTACTAGGGTTGGGGGGCGGCCCTTTCAGCTCCTACAATGAGCAGTTCTTC; CDR3aa: CASGLVLGLGGGPFSSYNEQFF
abundance: .; d_gene: .; v_gene: TRBV28; j_gene: TRBJ1-1; CDR3nt: TGTGCCAGCAGTTTAAGTACCCGGGGTGAAGCTTTCTTT; CDR3aa: CASSLSTRGEAFF
abundance: .; d_gene: TRBD2; v_gene: TRBV7-9; j_gene: TRBJ2-5; CDR3nt: TGTGCCAGCAGCCATACTAGCGGGAGCAGAGAGACCCAGTACTTC; CDR3aa: CASSHTSGSRETQYF
abundance: .; d_gene: .; v_gene: TRBV3-1/TRBV3-2; j_gene: TRBJ2-7; CDR3nt: TGTGCCAGCAGCCAAGATCCCAGGATCACCTACGAGCAGTACTTC; CDR3aa: CASSQDPRITYEQYF
abundance: .; d_gene: .; v_gene: TRBV18; j_gene: TRBJ1-6; CDR3nt: TGTGCCAGCTCACCCAAGGAGGGGAATTCACCCCTCCACTTT; CDR3aa: CASSPKEGNSPLHF
abundance: .; d_gene: .; v_gene: TRBV5-1; j_gene: TRBJ1-3; CDR3nt: TGCGCCAGCAGCACGGGACGGGTCTCTGGAAACACCATATATTTT; CDR3aa: CASSTGRVSGNTIYF
abundance: .; d_gene: .; v_gene: TRBV7-9; j_gene: TRBJ1-1; CDR3nt: TGTGCCAGCAGGCCGAACGTAGGAGATGAAGCTTTCTTT; CDR3aa: CASRPNVGDEAFF
abundance: .; d_gene: TRBD2; v_gene: TRBV4-1; j_gene: TRBJ2-3; CDR3nt: TGCGCCAGCAGCCCAGGGACTAGCGGGAGAACCACAGATACGCAGTATTTT; CDR3aa: CASSPGTSGRTTDTQYF
abundance: few; d_gene: TRBD1; v_gene: TRBV2; j_gene: TRBJ2-7; CDR3nt: TGTGCCAGCTGGACAGGGAGGGAGCAGTACTTC; CDR3aa: CASWTGREQYF
abundance: .; d_gene: .; v_gene: TRBV30; j_gene: TRBJ1-6; CDR3nt: TGTGCCTGGAGAGAGGGGTTCTATTCACCCCTCCACTTT; CDR3aa: CAWREGFYSPLHF
abundance: .; d_gene: TRBD2; v_gene: TRBV6-1; j_gene: TRBJ2-1; CDR3nt: TGTGCCAGCAGTGAAGACGACGGGGGGGCATACAATGAGCAGTTCTTC; CDR3aa: CASSEDDGGAYNEQFF
abundance: .; d_gene: .; v_gene: TRBV7-3; j_gene: TRBJ2-2; CDR3nt: TGTGCCAGCAGCTTACTAGGGTCCGGGGAGCTGTTTTTT; CDR3aa: CASSLLGSGELFF
abundance: .; d_gene: TRBD1; v_gene: TRBV7-9; j_gene: TRBJ1-1; CDR3nt: TGTGCCAGCAGCTCCTCAGGGGGATGGAACACTGAAGCTTTCTTT; CDR3aa: CASSSSGGWNTEAFF
abundance: .; d_gene: .; v_gene: TRBV2; j_gene: TRBJ2-3; CDR3nt: TGTGCCAGCAAATCGCAGGGTGGCACAGATACGCAGTATTTT; CDR3aa: CASKSQGGTDTQYF
abundance: .; d_gene: .; v_gene: TRBV30; j_gene: TRBJ1-1; CDR3nt: TGTGCCTGGAGTCCACAGGGAGTGGGCACTGAAGCTTTCTTT; CDR3aa: CAWSPQGVGTEAFF
abundance: .; d_gene: TRBD1; v_gene: TRBV12-5; j_gene: TRBJ1-2; CDR3nt: TGTGCTAGTGGTTTGAATGAAAAGACAGGGTTTGACTACTATGGCTACACCTTC; CDR3aa: CASGLNEKTGFDYYGYTF
abundance: .; d_gene: TRBD2; v_gene: TRBV18; j_gene: TRBJ2-1; CDR3nt: TGTGCCAGCTCACCCTACGCGGGAGCTAATAATGAGCAGTTCTTC; CDR3aa: CASSPYAGANNEQFF
abundance: .; d_gene: .; v_gene: TRBV3-1/TRBV3-2; j_gene: TRBJ2-7; CDR3nt: TGTGCCAGCAGCCAAGATCCCGTTTTACAGGACCCCCTCGAGCAGTACTTC; CDR3aa: CASSQDPVLQDPLEQYF
abundance: .; d_gene: .; v_gene: TRBV3-1/TRBV3-2; j_gene: TRBJ1-1; CDR3nt: TGTGCCAGCACCCGAAGGGCCCTCGGTGACACTGAAGCTTTCTTT; CDR3aa: CASTRRALGDTEAFF
abundance: .; d_gene: .; v_gene: TRBV10-3; j_gene: TRBJ2-2; CDR3nt: TGTGCCATCAGTGAGTCTCCAGCTTGGGGGGAGCTGTTTTTT; CDR3aa: CAISESPAWGELFF
abundance: .; d_gene: .; v_gene: TRBV7-9; j_gene: TRBJ2-1; CDR3nt: TGTGCCAGCAGCTTAGGCTCAGGGTTTATGAATGAGCAGTTCTTC; CDR3aa: CASSLGSGFMNEQFF
abundance: .; d_gene: .; v_gene: TRBV30; j_gene: TRBJ2-7; CDR3nt: TGTGCCTGGAGTGTACCTTTAGTCGGGAGCGGAAAAGCCGGGCAGTACTTC; CDR3aa: CAWSVPLVGSGKAGQYF
abundance: few; d_gene: .; v_gene: TRBV6-2/TRBV6-3; j_gene: TRBJ1-5; CDR3nt: TGTGCCAGCAGTTACTCGTCCAGCAATCAGCCCCAGCATTTT; CDR3aa: CASSYSSSNQPQHF
abundance: .; d_gene: .; v_gene: TRBV6-5; j_gene: TRBJ1-4; CDR3nt: TGTGCCAGCAGTTACTCTCATTTCGGGGAAAAACTGTTTTTT; CDR3aa: CASSYSHFGEKLFF
abundance: .; d_gene: TRBD1; v_gene: TRBV5-1; j_gene: TRBJ2-7; CDR3nt: TGCGCCAGCAGGGAAACGACAGGGTCTCTCTCCTACGAGCAGTACTTC; CDR3aa: CASRETTGSLSYEQYF
abundance: once; d_gene: TRBD1; v_gene: TRBV6-5; j_gene: TRBJ2-1; CDR3nt: TGTGCCAGCAGTTACGGCACAGGGGAGACCTACAATGAGCAGTTCTTC; CDR3aa: CASSYGTGETYNEQFF
abundance: .; d_gene: .; v_gene: TRBV6-2/TRBV6-3; j_gene: TRBJ1-4; CDR3nt: TGTGCCAGCAGTTACTCGCGGGTTGCTAATGAAAAACTGTTTTTT; CDR3aa: CASSYSRVANEKLFF
abundance: few; d_gene: .; v_gene: TRBV29-1; j_gene: TRBJ2-7; CDR3nt: TGCAGCGTTGATATTTGGAGGGACGCTTACTACGAGCAGTACTTC; CDR3aa: CSVDIWRDAYYEQYF
abundance: .; d_gene: TRBD2; v_gene: TRBV19; j_gene: TRBJ2-7; CDR3nt: TGTGCCAGTAGTATAGGAGCGGGGGCCTCCTACGAGCAGTACTTC; CDR3aa: CASSIGAGASYEQYF
abundance: .; d_gene: .; v_gene: TRBV2; j_gene: TRBJ2-3; CDR3nt: TGTGCCAGCAGGACTATTACCACAGATACGCAGTATTTT; CDR3aa: CASRTITTDTQYF